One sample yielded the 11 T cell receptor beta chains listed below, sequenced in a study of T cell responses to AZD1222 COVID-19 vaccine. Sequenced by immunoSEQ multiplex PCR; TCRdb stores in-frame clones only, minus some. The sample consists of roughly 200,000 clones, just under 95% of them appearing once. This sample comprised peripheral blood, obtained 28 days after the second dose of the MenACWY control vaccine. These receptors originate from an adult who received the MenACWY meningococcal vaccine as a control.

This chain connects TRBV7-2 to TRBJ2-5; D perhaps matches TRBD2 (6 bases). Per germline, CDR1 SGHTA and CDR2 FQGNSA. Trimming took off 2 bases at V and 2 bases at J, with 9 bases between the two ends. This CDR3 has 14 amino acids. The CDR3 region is CASSLLGGQETQYF. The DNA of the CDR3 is TGTGCCAGCAGCTTATTGGGGGGACAAGAGACCCAGTACTTC. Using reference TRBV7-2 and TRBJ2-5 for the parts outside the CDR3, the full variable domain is GAGVSQSPSNKVTEKGKDVELRCDPISGHTALYWYRQSLGQGLEFLIYFQGNSAPDKSGLPSDRFSAERTGGSVSTLTIQRTQQEDSAVYLCASSLLGGQETQYFGPGTRLLVL.

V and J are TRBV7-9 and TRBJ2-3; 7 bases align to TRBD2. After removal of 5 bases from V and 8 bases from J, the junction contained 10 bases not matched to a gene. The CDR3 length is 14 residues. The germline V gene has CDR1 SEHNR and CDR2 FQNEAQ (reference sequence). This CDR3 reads CASSRSGDLSTQYF. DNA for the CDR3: TGTGCCAGCAGCCGCAGCGGGGATCTAAGTACGCAGTATTTT.

The CDR3 DNA reads as TGTGCCAGTAGTATATTAACAGGGGGCCGGGGGAACACTGAAGCTTTCTTT. The encoded protein is CASSILTGGRGNTEAFF. The rearrangement uses TRBV19 and TRBJ1-1; TRBD1 matches at 9 bases. The CDR3 is 17 amino acids. Trimming cost V 2 bases and J 1 base; bases outside gene matches: 8. Germline CDR1 reads LNHDA; CDR2 reads SQIVND (reference sequence).

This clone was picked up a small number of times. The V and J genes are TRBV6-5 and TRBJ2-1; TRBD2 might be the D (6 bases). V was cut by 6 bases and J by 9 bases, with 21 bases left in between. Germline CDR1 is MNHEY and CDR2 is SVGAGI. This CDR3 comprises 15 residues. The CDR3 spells CASRVGIGRKVEQFF. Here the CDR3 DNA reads TGTGCCAGCAGGGTTGGGATAGGGAGGAAGGTTGAGCAGTTCTTC.

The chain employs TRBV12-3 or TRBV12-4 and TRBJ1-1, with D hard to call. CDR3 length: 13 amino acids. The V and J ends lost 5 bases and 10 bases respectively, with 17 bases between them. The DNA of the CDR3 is TGTGCCAGCAGTCCCCAAGGGCGGGTCGGAGCTTTCTTT. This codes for CASSPQGRVGAFF.

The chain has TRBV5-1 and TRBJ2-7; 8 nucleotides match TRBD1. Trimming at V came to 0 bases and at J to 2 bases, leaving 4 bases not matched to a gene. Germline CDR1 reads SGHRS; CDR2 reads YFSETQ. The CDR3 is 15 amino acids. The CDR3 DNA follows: TGCGCCAGCAGCTTGGCCGGGACAGGCCCCTACGAGCAGTACTTC. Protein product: CASSLAGTGPYEQYF.

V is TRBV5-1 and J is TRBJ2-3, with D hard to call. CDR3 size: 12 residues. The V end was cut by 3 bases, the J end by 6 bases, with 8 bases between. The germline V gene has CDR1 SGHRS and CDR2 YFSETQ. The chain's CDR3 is CASSYPSDTQYF. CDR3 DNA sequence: TGCGCCAGCAGCTACCCGTCCGATACGCAGTATTTT. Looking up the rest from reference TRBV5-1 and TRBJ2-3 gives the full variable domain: KAGVTQTPRYLIKTRGQQVTLSCSPISGHRSVSWYQQTPGQGLQFLFEYFSETQRNKGNFPGRFSGRQFSNSRSEMNVSTLELGDSALYLCASSYPSDTQYFGPGTRLTVL.

The CDR3 loop is CASDLPGNQPQHF. In DNA form, the CDR3 reads TGTGCCAGCGACCTACCCGGCAATCAGCCCCAGCATTTT. This chain connects TRBV21-1 to TRBJ1-5. TRBV21-1 is flagged as a pseudogene. The CDR3 has 13 residues.

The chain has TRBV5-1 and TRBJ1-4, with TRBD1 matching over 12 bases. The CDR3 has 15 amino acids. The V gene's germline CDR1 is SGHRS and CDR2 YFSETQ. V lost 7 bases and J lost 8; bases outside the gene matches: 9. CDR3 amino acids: CASGYSGTGGEKLFF. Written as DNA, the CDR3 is TGCGCCAGCGGATATTCCGGGACAGGGGGCGAAAAACTGTTTTTT.

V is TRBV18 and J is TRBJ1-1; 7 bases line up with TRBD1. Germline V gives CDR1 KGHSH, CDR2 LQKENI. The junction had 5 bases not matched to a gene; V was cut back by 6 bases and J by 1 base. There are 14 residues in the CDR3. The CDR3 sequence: CASSRQGSNTEAFF. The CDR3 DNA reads TGTGCCAGCTCTCGACAGGGATCGAACACTGAAGCTTTCTTT.

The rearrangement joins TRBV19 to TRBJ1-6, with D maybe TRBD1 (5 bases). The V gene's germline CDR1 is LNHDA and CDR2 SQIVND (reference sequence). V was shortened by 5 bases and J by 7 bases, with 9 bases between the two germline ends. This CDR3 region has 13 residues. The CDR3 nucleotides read TGTGCCAGTAGTGGAAACAGGAATTCACCCCTCCACTTT. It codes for CASSGNRNSPLHF.